This T cell receptor beta chain was retrieved from a study of radiotherapy plus CTLA-4 blockade in lung cancer. Comment on this clone: No antigen is known for it.

Overall study findings and caveats: Best predicting response, reportedly, were early blood T cell clone dynamics, with interferon-beta. Clones of tumor-derived TCRs expanded in blood after radiotherapy plus ipilimumab.

Assay used: immunoSEQ multiplex PCR; TCRdb lists only in-frame clones, some missing. The table shows about 85,000 clones, with roughly 86% occurring only once. The origin of this receptor is a human donor with non-small cell lung cancer who had a partial response to radiotherapy plus ipilimumab. The sample was peripheral blood, taken from a patient treated with radiotherapy plus ipilimumab.

This CDR3 is CAISELAGPRNTIYF. The DNA of the CDR3 is TGTGCCATCAGTGAGCTGGCAGGGCCCAGAAACACCATATATTTT. The V call is TRBV10-3, the J call TRBJ1-3; D might be TRBD1 (5 bases). The CDR3 is made up of 15 amino acids. Germline V gene data show CDR1 as ENHRY and CDR2 as SYGVKD. V gave up 2 bases and J gave up 5 bases, with 13 bases separating them.